Listed below are T cell receptor beta chains from one sample, sequenced in a study of blood T cell repertoires in COVID-19. Here immunoSEQ multiplex PCR was the method, and the copy in TCRdb shows in-frame clones only, minus some. Of a few hundred thousand clones listed, about 90% are singletons. Sequencing used peripheral blood. Receptors were obtained from a woman between 50 and 59 years old with acute or convalescent COVID-19. Each CDR3 is given with its conserved first and last residue. A D gene is named only where the DNA matches it firmly.

j_call d_call v_call cdr3_aa
TRBJ2-1 TRBD2 TRBV7-9 CASSPRTSGRGEQFF
TRBJ1-1 - TRBV15 CATSRARNTEAFF
TRBJ1-3 - TRBV27 CASSLSSGVGNTIYF
TRBJ2-3 - TRBV24-1 CATSLRGEGTDTQYF
TRBJ2-7 TRBD1 TRBV30 CAWSRTGGRGQYF
TRBJ2-1 - TRBV12-3/TRBV12-4 CASSDFNEQFF
TRBJ1-5 - TRBV27 CASSFRGNQPQHF
TRBJ2-5 - TRBV4-3 CASSFGADETQYF
TRBJ2-1 TRBD1 TRBV7-2 CASRATGAGEQFF
TRBJ1-1 TRBD1 TRBV13 CASSRTGNTEAFF
TRBJ2-5 - TRBV30 CAWSPWGGSETQYF
TRBJ1-1 - TRBV19 CASSIGPGGTEAFF
TRBJ2-1 TRBD2 TRBV11-3 CASSVVAGGGEQFF
TRBJ2-7 - TRBV27 CASNLQGIGYEQYF
TRBJ2-7 TRBD2 TRBV7-2 CASREGLAGEQYF
TRBJ2-2 TRBD2 TRBV9 CASSDPRLAGTGELFF